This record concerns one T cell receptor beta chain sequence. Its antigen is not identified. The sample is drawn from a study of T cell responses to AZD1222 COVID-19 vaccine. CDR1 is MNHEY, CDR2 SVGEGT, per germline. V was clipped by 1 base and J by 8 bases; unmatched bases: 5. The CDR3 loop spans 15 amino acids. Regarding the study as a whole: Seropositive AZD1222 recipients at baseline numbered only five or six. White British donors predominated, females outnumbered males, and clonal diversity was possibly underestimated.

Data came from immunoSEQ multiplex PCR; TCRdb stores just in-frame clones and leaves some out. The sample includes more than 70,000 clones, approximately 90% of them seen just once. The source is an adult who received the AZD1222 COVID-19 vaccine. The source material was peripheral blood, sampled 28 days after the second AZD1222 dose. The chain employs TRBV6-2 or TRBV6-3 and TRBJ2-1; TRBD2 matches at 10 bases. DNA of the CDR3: TGTGCCAGCAGTTACTATCTAGCGGGAGTGGATGAGCAGTTCTTC. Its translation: CASSYYLAGVDEQFF.